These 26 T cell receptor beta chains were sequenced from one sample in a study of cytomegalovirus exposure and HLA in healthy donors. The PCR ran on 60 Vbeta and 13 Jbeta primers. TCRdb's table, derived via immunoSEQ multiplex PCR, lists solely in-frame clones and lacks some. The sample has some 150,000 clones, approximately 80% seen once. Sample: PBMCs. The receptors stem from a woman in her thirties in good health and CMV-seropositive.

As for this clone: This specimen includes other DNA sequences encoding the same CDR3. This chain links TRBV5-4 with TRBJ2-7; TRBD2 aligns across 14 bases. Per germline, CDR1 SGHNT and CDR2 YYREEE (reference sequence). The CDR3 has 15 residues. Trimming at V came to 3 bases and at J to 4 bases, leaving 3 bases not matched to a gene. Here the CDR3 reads CASSSGTSGGYEQYF. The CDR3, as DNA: TGTGCCAGCAGCTCCGGGACTAGCGGGGGTTACGAGCAGTACTTC.

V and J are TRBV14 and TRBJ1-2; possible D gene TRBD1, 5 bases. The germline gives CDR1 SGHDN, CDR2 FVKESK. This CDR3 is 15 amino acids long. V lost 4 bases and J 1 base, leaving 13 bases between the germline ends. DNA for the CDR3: TGTGCCAGCAGCCCATCAGACAGTCGTAACTATGGCTACACCTTC. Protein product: CASSPSDSRNYGYTF. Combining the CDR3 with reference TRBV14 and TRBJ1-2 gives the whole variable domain EAGVTQFPSHSVIEKGQTVTLRCDPISGHDNLYWYRRVMGKEIKFLLHFVKESKQDESGMPNNRFLAERTGGTYSTLKVQPAELEDSGVYFCASSPSDSRNYGYTFGSGTRLTVV.

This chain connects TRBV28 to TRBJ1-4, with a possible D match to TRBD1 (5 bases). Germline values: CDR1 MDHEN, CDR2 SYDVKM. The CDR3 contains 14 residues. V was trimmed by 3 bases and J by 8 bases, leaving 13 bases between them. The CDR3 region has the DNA TGTGCCAGCAGTTTTGTCTCAGCAGGGGAAAAACTGTTTTTT. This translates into CASSFVSAGEKLFF.

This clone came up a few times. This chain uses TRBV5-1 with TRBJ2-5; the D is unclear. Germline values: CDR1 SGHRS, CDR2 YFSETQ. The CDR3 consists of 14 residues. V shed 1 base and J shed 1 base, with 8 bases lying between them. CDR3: CASSLSPSQETQYF. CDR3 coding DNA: TGCGCCAGCAGCTTGTCACCCAGCCAAGAGACCCAGTACTTC. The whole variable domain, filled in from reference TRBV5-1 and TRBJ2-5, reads KAGVTQTPRYLIKTRGQQVTLSCSPISGHRSVSWYQQTPGQGLQFLFEYFSETQRNKGNFPGRFSGRQFSNSRSEMNVSTLELGDSALYLCASSLSPSQETQYFGPGTRLLVL.

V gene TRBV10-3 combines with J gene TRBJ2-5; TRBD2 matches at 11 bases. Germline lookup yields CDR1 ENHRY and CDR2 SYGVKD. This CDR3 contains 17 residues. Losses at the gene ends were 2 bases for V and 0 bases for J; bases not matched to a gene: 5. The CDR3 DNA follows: TGTGCCATCAGTGAGCCTAAGACTAGCGGGGACCAAGAGACCCAGTACTTC. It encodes CAISEPKTSGDQETQYF.

The CDR3 loop reads CSTSQGVSGELFF. The CDR3 DNA follows: TGCAGCACAAGCCAGGGGGTCTCCGGGGAGCTGTTTTTT. V usage is TRBV29-1 and J usage is TRBJ2-2; 7 bases map to TRBD1. The germline V gene encodes CDR1 SQVTM and CDR2 ANQGSEA. CDR3 size: 13 residues. V was clipped by 8 bases and J by 6 bases; unmatched bases: 9.

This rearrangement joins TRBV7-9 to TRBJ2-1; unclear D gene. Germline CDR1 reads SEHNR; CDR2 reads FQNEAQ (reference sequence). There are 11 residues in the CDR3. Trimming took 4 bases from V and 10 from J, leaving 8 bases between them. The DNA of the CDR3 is TGTGCCAGCAGCTCAACTTTGGAGCAGTTCTTC. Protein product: CASSSTLEQFF.

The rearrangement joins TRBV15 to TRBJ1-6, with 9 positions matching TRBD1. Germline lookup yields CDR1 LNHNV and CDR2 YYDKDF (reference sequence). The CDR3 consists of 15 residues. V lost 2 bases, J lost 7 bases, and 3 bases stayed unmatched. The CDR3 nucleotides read TGTGCCACCAGCAGACACAGGGGGCAGAATTCACCCCTCCACTTT. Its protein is CATSRHRGQNSPLHF.

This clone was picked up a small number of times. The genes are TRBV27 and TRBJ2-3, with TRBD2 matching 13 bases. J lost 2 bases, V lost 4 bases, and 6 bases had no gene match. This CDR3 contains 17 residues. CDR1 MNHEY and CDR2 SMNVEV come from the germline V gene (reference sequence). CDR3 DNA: TGTGCCAGCAGTTCCTACGGACTAGCGGGGGACACAGATACGCAGTATTTT. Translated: CASSSYGLAGDTDTQYF.

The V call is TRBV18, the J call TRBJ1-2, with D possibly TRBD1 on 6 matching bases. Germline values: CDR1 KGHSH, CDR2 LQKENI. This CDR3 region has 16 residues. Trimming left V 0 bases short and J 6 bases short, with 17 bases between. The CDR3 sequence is CASSPPVGQNVHGYTF. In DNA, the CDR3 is TGTGCCAGCTCACCACCGGTCGGACAGAATGTACATGGCTACACCTTC.

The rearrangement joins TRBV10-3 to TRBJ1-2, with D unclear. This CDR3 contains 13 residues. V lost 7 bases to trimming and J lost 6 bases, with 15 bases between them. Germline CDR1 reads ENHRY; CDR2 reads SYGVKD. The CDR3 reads CAINADVGDGYTF. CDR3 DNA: TGTGCCATCAACGCTGATGTTGGAGATGGCTACACCTTC.

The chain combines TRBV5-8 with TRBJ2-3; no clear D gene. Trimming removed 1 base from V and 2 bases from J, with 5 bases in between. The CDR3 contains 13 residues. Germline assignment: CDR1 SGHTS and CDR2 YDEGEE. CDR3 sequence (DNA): TGTGCCAGCAGCTTGCTCCTCACAGATACGCAGTATTTT. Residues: CASSLLLTDTQYF.

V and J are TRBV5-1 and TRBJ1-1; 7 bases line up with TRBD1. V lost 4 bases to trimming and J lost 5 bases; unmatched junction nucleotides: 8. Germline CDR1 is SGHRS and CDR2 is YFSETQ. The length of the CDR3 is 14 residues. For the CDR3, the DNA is TGCGCCAGCAGCCAGACGGGACAGCCAACTGAAGCTTTCTTT. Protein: CASSQTGQPTEAFF. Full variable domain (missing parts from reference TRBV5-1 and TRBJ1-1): KAGVTQTPRYLIKTRGQQVTLSCSPISGHRSVSWYQQTPGQGLQFLFEYFSETQRNKGNFPGRFSGRQFSNSRSEMNVSTLELGDSALYLCASSQTGQPTEAFFGQGTRLTVV.

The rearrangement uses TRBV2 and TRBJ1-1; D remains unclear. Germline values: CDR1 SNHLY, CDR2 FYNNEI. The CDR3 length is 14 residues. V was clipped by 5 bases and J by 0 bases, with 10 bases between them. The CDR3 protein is CASSREVMNTEAFF. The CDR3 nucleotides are TGTGCCAGCAGTCGGGAGGTCATGAACACTGAAGCTTTCTTT.

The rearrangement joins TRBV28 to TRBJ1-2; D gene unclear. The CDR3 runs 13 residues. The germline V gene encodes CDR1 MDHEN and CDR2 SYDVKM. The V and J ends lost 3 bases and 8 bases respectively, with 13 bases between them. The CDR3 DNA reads TGTGCCAGCAGTTTTCGGGGATTGGAGGGCTACACCTTC. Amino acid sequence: CASSFRGLEGYTF.

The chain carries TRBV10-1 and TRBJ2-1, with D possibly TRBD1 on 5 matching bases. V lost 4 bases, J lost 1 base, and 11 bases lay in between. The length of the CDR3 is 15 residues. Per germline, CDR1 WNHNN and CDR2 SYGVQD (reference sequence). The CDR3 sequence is CASSVQGRSYNEQFF. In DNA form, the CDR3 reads TGCGCCAGCAGTGTGCAGGGTCGTTCCTACAATGAGCAGTTCTTC.

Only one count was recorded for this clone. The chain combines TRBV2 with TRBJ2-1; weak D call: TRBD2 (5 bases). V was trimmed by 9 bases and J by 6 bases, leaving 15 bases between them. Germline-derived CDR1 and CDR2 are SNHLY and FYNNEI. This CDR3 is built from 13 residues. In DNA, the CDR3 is TGTGCCAGTAGCCGCGAACGGGGCAATGAGCAGTTCTTC. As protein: CASSRERGNEQFF.

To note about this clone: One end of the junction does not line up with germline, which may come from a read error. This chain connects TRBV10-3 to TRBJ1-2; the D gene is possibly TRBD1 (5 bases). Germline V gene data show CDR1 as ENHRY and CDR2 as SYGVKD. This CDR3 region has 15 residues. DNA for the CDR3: TGTGCCAGCAGTCTTGGCGGGGCAGGTAACTATGGCTACACCTTC. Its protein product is CASSLGGAGNYGYTF.

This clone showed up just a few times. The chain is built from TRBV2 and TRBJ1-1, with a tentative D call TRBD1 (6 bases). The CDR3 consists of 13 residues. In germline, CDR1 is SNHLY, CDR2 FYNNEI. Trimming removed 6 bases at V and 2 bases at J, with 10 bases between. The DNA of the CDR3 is TGTGCCAGCAGGAAACAGGGTAACACTGAAGCTTTCTTT. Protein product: CASRKQGNTEAFF.

CDR3 DNA: TGTGCCAGTAGTAGCCTACCCGGGACAGCATCCTACGAGCAGTACTTC. This translates into CASSSLPGTASYEQYF. The rearrangement joins TRBV19 to TRBJ2-7; 7 bases map to TRBD1. The J segment lost 1 base and the V segment lost 4 bases, leaving 10 bases of the junction unmatched. Germline lookup yields CDR1 LNHDA and CDR2 SQIVND (reference sequence). The CDR3 contains 16 residues.

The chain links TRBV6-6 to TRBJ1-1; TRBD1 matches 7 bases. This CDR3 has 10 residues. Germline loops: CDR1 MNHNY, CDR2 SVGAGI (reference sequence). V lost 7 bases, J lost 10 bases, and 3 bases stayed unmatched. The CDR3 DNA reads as TGTGCCAGCACAGGGGGACGAGCTTTCTTT. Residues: CASTGGRAFF.

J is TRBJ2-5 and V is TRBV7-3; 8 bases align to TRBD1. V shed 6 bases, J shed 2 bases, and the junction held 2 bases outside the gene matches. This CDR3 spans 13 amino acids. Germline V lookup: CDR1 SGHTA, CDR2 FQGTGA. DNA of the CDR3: TGTGCCAGCAGTCGGGACAGGCAAGAGACCCAGTACTTC. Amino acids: CASSRDRQETQYF.

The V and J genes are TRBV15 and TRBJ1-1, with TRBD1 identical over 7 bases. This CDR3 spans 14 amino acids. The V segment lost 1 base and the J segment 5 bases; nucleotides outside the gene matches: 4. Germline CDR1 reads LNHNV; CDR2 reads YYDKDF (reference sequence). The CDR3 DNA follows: TGTGCCACCAGCAGAGGAAAGACAGGGACTGAAGCTTTCTTT. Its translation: CATSRGKTGTEAFF.

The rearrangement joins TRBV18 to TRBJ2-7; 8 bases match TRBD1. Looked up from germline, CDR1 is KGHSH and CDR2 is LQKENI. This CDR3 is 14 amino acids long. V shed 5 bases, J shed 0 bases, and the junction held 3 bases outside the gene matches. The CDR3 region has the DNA TGTGCCAGCTCAGGGACAGGTCGCTCCTACGAGCAGTACTTC. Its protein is CASSGTGRSYEQYF.

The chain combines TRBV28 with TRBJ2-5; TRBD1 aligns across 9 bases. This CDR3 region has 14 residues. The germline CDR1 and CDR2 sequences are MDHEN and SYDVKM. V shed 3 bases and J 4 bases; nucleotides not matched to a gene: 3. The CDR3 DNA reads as TGTGCCAGCAGTTTGTACAGGGGGCGAGAGACCCAGTACTTC. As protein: CASSLYRGRETQYF.

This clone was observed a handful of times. CDR3 bases: TGTGCCAGCAGCTTCTTTCCGGGGACATCCGGTGGCGGGGAGCTGTTTTTT. Protein: CASSFFPGTSGGGELFF. This sequence joins TRBV7-6 and TRBJ2-2, with D possibly being TRBD1 (6 bases). V was cut by 3 bases and J by 7 bases, with 21 bases left in between. This CDR3 is 17 amino acids long. Germline lookup yields CDR1 SGHVS and CDR2 FNYEAQ.